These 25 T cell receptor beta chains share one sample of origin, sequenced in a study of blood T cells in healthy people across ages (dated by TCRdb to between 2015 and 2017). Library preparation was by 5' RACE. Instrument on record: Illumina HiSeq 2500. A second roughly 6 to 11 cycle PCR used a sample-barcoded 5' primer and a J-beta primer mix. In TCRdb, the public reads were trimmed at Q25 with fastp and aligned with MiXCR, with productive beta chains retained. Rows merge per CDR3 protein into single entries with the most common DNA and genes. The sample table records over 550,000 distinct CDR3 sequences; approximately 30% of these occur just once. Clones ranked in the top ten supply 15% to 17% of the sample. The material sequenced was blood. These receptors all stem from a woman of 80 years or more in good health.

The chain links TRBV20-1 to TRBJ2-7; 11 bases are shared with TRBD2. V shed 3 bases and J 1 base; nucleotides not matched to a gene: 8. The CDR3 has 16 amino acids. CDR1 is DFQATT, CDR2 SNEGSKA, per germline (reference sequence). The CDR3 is CSASGTSGSTSYEQYF. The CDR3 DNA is TGCAGTGCTAGTGGGACTAGCGGATCTACGTCCTACGAGCAGTACTTC.

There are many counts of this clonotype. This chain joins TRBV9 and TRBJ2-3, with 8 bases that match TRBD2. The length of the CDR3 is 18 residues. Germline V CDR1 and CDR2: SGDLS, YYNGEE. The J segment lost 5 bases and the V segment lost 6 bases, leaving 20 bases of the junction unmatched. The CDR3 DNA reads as TGTGCCAGCAAAAAGTCGGCATCGGCGGGGGGATTCGGAGATACGCAGTATTTT. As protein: CASKKSASAGGFGDTQYF.

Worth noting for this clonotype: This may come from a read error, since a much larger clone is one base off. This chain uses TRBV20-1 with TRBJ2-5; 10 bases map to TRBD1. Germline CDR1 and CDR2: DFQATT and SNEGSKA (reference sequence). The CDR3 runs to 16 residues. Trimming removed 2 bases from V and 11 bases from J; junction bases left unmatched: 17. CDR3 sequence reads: CSARPYDRGQGNEQYF. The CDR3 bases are TGCAGTGCTAGACCTTACGACAGGGGGCAGGGCAATGAGCAGTACTTC.

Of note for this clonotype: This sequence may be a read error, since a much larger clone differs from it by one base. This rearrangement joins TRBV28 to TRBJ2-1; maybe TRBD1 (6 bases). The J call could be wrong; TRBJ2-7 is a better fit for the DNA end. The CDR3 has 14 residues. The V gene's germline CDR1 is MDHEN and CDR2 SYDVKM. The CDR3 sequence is CASTLGGFYNEQYF. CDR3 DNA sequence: TGTGCCAGCACCCTTGGGGGCTTTTACAATGAGCAGTACTTC.

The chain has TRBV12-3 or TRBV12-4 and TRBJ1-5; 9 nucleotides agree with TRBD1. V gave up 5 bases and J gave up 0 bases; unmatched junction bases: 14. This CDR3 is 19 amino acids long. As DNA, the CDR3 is TGTGCCAGCAGTCTTAGGGGGACAGGGCCTCCTAATAGCAATCAGCCCCAGCATTTT. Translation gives CASSLRGTGPPNSNQPQHF.

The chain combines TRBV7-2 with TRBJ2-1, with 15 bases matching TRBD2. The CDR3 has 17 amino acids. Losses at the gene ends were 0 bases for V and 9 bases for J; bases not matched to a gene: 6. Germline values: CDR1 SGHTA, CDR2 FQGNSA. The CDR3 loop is CASSLARTSGGASEQFF. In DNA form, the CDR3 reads TGTGCCAGCAGCTTAGCACGGACTAGCGGGGGGGCTAGTGAGCAGTTCTTC.

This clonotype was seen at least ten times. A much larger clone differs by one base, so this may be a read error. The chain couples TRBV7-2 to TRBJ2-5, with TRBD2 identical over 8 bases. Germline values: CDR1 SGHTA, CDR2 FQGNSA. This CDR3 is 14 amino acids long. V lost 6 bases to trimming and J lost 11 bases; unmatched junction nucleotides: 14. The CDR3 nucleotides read TGTGCCAGCAGTTCACTAGCGGCGATCAATGAGCAGTACTTC. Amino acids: CASSSLAAINEQYF.

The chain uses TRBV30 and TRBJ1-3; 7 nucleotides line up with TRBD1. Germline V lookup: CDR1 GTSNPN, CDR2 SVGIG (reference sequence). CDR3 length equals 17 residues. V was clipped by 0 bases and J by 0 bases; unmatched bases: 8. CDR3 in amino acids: CAWSVSSGQRSGNTIYF. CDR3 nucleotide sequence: TGTGCCTGGAGTGTCAGTTCGGGACAGCGCTCTGGAAACACCATATATTTT. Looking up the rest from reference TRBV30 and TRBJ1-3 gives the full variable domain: SQTIHQWPATLVQPVGSPLSLECTVEGTSNPNLYWYRQAAGRGLQLLFYSVGIGQISSEVPQNLSASRPQDRQFILSSKKLLLSDSGFYLCAWSVSSGQRSGNTIYFGEGSWLTVV.

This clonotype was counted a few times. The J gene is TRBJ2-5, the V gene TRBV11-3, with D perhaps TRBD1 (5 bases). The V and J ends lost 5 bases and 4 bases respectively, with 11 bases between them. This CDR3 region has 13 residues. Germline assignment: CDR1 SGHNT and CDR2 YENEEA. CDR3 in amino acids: CASSRDSLETQYF. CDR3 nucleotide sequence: TGTGCCAGCAGCCGCGACAGCCTAGAGACCCAGTACTTC.

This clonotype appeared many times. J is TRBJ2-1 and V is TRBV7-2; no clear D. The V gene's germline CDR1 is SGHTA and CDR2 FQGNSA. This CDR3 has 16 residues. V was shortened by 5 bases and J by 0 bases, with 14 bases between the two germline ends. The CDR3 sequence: CASSRRSDISYNEQFF. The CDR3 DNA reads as TGTGCCAGCAGCCGGAGAAGTGATATCTCCTACAATGAGCAGTTCTTC.

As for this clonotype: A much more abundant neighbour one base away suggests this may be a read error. CDR3 in DNA: TGTGCCAGCAGCGCCGGCGGGACGGGAGGGACCCAGTACTTC. It specifies CASSAGGTGGTQYF. J is TRBJ2-5 and V is TRBV11-2, with 7 nucleotides matching TRBD2. Trimming removed 5 bases from V and 7 bases from J; junction bases left unmatched: 10. Germline assignment: CDR1 SGHAT and CDR2 FQNNGV. The CDR3 loop spans 14 amino acids.

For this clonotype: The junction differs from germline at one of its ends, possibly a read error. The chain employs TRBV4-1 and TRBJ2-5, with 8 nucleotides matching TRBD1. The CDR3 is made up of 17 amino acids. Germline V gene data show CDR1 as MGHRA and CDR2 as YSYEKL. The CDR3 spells CASSQGTGTGVQEAQYF. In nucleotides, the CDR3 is TGCGCCAGCAGCCAGGGAACCGGGACAGGCGTCCAAGAGGCCCAGTACTTC.

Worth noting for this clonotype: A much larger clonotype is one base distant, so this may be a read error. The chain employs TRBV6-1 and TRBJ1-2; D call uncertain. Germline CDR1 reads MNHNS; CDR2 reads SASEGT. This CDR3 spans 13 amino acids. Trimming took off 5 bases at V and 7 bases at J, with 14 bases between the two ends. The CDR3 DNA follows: TGTGCCAGCAGTAAACTAAGGGAAGCTGGCTACACCTTC. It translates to CASSKLREAGYTF.

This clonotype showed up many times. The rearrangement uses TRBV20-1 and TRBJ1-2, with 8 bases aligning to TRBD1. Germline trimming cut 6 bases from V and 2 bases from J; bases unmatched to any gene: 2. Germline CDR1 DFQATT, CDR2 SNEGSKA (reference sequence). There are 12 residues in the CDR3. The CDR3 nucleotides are TGCAGTGCAAGGACAGGGAACTATGGCTACACCTTC. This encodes CSARTGNYGYTF.

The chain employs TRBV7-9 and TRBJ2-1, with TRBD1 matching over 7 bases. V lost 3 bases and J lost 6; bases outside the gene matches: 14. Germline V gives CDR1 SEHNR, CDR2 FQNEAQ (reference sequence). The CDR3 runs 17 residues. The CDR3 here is CASSFSGVARGPNEQFF. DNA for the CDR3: TGTGCCAGCAGCTTCTCCGGGGTAGCGAGGGGGCCCAATGAGCAGTTCTTC.

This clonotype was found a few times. The CDR3 loop is CASSLRGGAVRETQYF. The CDR3 nucleotides are TGTGCCAGCAGCCTCCGGGGGGGGGCGGTAAGAGAGACCCAGTACTTC. V is TRBV5-5 and J is TRBJ2-5, with 8 bases matching TRBD2. Per the germline V gene, CDR1 is SGHKS and CDR2 is YYEKEE (reference sequence). V dropped 4 bases and J dropped 4; count of bases not matched to a gene: 12. CDR3 size: 16 residues.

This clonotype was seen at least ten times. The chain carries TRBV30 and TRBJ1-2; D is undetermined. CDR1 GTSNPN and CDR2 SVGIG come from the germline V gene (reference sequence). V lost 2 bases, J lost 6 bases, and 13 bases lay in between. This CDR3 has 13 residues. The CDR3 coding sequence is TGTGCCTGGAGTCCTAACCCAGGTGATGGCTACACCTTC. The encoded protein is CAWSPNPGDGYTF. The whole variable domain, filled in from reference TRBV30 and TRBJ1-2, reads SQTIHQWPATLVQPVGSPLSLECTVEGTSNPNLYWYRQAAGRGLQLLFYSVGIGQISSEVPQNLSASRPQDRQFILSSKKLLLSDSGFYLCAWSPNPGDGYTFGSGTRLTVV.

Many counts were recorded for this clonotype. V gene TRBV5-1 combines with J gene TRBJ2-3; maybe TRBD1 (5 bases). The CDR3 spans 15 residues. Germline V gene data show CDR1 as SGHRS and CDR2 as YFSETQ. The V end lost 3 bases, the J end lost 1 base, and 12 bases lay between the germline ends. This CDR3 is CASSSQDRGTDTQYF. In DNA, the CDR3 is TGCGCCAGCAGCTCTCAAGACAGAGGCACAGATACGCAGTATTTT.

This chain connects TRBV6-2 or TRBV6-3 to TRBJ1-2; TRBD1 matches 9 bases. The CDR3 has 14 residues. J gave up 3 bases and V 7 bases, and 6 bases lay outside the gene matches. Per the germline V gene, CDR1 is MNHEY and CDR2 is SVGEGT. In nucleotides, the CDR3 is TGTGCCAGCACCGGGGACAGGGTTGACTATGGCTACACCTTC. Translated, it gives CASTGDRVDYGYTF.

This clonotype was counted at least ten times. This CDR3 reads CAISGGREYEQYF. CDR3 DNA sequence: TGTGCCATCAGTGGAGGCAGGGAGTACGAGCAGTACTTC. The rearrangement uses TRBV10-3 and TRBJ2-7, with D possibly being TRBD1 or TRBD2 (5 bases each). V was trimmed by 4 bases and J by 4 bases, leaving 11 bases between them. This CDR3 is built from 13 residues. Germline V CDR1 and CDR2: ENHRY, SYGVKD.

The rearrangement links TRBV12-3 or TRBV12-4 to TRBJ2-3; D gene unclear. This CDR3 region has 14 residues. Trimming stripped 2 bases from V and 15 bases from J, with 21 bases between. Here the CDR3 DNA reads TGTGCCAGCAGTTTAACTCTGGGCACAGATGTGCAATATTTT. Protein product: CASSLTLGTDVQYF.

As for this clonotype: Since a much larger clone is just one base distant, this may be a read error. The CDR3 loop is CASSTNRGGEQYF. For the CDR3, the DNA is TGTGCCAGCTCAACAAACAGGGGAGGTGAGCAGTACTTC. The chain couples TRBV18 to TRBJ2-5, with D maybe TRBD1 (7 bases). The CDR3 has 13 amino acids. V was cut by 5 bases and J by 11 bases, with 18 bases left in between. Per germline, CDR1 KGHSH and CDR2 LQKENI.

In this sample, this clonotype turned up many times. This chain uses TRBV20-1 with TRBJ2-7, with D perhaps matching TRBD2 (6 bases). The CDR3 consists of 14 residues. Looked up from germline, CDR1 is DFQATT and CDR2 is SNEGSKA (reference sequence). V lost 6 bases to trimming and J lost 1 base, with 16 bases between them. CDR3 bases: TGCAGTGCCGTTTGGGCGGGGAGGTCCTACGAGCAGTACTTC. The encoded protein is CSAVWAGRSYEQYF.

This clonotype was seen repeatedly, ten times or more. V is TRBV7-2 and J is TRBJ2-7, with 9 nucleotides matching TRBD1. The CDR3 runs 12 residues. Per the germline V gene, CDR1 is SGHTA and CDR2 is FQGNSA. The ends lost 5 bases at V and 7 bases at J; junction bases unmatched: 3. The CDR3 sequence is CASSPGQGEQYF. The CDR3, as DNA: TGTGCCAGCAGCCCCGGACAGGGGGAGCAGTACTTC.

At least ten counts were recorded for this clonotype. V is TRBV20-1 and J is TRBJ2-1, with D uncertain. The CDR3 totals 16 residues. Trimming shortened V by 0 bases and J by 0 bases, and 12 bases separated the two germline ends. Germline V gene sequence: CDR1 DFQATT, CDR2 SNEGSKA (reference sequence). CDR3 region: CSARDGVKSSYNEQFF. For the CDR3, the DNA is TGCAGTGCTAGAGATGGGGTGAAGAGCTCCTACAATGAGCAGTTCTTC.